This TCR beta chain was captured by sequencing in a study of blood T cell repertoires in COVID-19. Study-level information: Specimens from acute and convalescent COVID-19 originated in the United States, Italy and Spain.

The Seattle patients joined while their infection was active and were tracked longitudinally afterward. This CDR3 is 17 amino acids long. CDR1 MNHEY and CDR2 SMNVEV come from the germline V gene (reference sequence). J was trimmed by 9 bases and V by 0 bases; bases with no gene match: 10. In the authors' workflow: Cell counts per sample came from amplifying reference gene primers. The method was immunoSEQ multiplex PCR; TCRdb's version includes in-frame clones alone and lacks a portion of them. The D gene and trimming were derived from the DNA, and the V and J assignments and clone size from that table. Of roughly 290,000 clones listed, about 85% are singletons.

The sample was peripheral blood. The TCR originated in a human donor with COVID-19, enrolled during active disease. The donor label of this sample is uncertain. The chain is built from TRBV27 and TRBJ2-1; 11 nucleotides agree with TRBD2. The CDR3 is CASSLSLGVAGGGEQFF. CDR3 coding DNA: TGTGCCAGCAGTTTATCCCTTGGGGTAGCGGGAGGGGGTGAGCAGTTCTTC.